This T cell receptor (beta chain) was obtained from a study of T-cell reconstitution after alpha-beta-depleted transplantation in children. Unique molecular identifiers were used to barcode this TCRbeta library. One entry per CDR3 protein, called by TCRdb with MiXCR from the PCR reads. Of roughly 220,000 distinct CDR3 sequences listed, about 11% are singletons. Trimming at V came to 1 base and at J to 1 base, leaving 3 bases not matched to a gene. From germline, CDR1 is MGHRA and CDR2 YSYEKL. This CDR3 comprises 16 residues. This clonotype has a handful of counts. This receptor was identified in a human donor who donated a stem cell graft to a child with acute lymphoblastic leukemia. V and J are TRBV4-1 and TRBJ2-1, with 8 bases matching TRBD2. The sample here was PBMCs from the stem cell graft donor, taken from the stem cell graft. The CDR3 spells CASSQVGRGSYNEQFF. The CDR3 DNA sequence: TGCGCCAGCAGCCAAGTCGGGAGGGGGTCCTACAATGAGCAGTTCTTC.